This T cell receptor (beta chain) was identified in a study of radiotherapy plus CTLA-4 blockade in lung cancer. Study observations and caveats: TCR clones originating in tumors grew in number in blood after radiotherapy plus ipilimumab.

This CDR3 has 16 residues. The germline V gene has CDR1 SGDLS and CDR2 YYNGEE. Germline trimming cut 0 bases from V and 3 bases from J; bases unmatched to any gene: 6. The method was immunoSEQ multiplex PCR; TCRdb's version includes in-frame clones alone and lacks a portion of them. The sample lists around 80,000 clones, less than 85% seen once, with more than 8% in the top ten. Details on this clone: Its cognate antigen is unknown.

Those patients who had chemo-refractory metastatic non-small-cell lung cancer were given focal radiation along with CTLA-4 blockade through ipilimumab. The chain uses TRBV9 and TRBJ2-7; TRBD2 matches at 10 bases. The sample in question was peripheral blood, obtained from a patient treated with radiotherapy plus ipilimumab. This receptor was obtained from a human donor with non-small cell lung cancer whose response to radiotherapy plus ipilimumab could not be evaluated. CDR3 bases: TGTGCCAGCAGCGTAGCCATAGCGGGAGGAGGCTACGAGCAGTACTTC. Amino acids: CASSVAIAGGGYEQYF.